The 6 T cell receptor beta chains below were found in one sample sequenced in a study of cytomegalovirus exposure and HLA in healthy donors. The PCR was carried out with 60 Vbeta primers and 13 Jbeta primers. Clones were read by immunoSEQ multiplex PCR, and TCRdb kept only the in-frame ones, dropping some. This table has some 190,000 clones, approximately 83% appearing once. Sequencing was carried out using PBMCs. These TCRs come from a boy between 2 and 10 years old in good health and CMV-seronegative.

The chain employs TRBV5-6 and TRBJ2-7, with 13 bases that match TRBD2. V lost 3 bases, J lost 4 bases, and 7 bases stayed unmatched. CDR3 length equals 16 residues. The germline CDR1 and CDR2 sequences are SGHDT and YYEEEE. The CDR3 nucleotides read TGTGCCAGCAGCTCCCCCGGGACTAGCGGGGCTTACGAGCAGTACTTC. It is translated as CASSSPGTSGAYEQYF.

The chain employs TRBV7-2 and TRBJ1-5; D perhaps matches TRBD1 (5 bases). The CDR3 consists of 13 residues. Germline CDR1 and CDR2: SGHTA and FQGNSA. The V and J ends lost 6 bases and 3 bases respectively, with 9 bases between them. This CDR3 reads CASSDRPNQPQHF. CDR3 bases: TGTGCCAGCAGTGACAGACCCAATCAGCCCCAGCATTTT.

The chain recombines TRBV6-1 with TRBJ2-7, with TRBD2 as a possible D gene (6 bases). This CDR3 region has 15 residues. Germline CDR1 and CDR2: MNHNS and SASEGT. The V end was cut by 5 bases, the J end by 3 bases, with 17 bases between. In nucleotides, the CDR3 is TGTGCCAGCAGTCCCCTACGGGGGATAGGCTACGAGCAGTACTTC. It specifies CASSPLRGIGYEQYF.

This chain joins TRBV30 and TRBJ2-5; unclear D gene. Deletions cut 1 base from V and 0 bases from J, with 12 bases between. Germline CDR1 and CDR2: GTSNPN and SVGIG (reference sequence). This CDR3 is 15 amino acids long. DNA for the CDR3: TGTGCCTGGAGTGAGTTGGGCAGTTACCAAGAGACCCAGTACTTC. This sequence encodes CAWSELGSYQETQYF.

The rearrangement joins TRBV7-7 to TRBJ2-2, with 9 positions matching TRBD1. The germline gives CDR1 SSHAT, CDR2 FNYEAQ (reference sequence). The CDR3 length is 17 residues. Trimming removed 2 bases from V and 4 bases from J; junction bases left unmatched: 8. The CDR3 coding sequence is TGTGCCAGCAGCTTAACAGTTGGGACAGGGCTCACCGGGGAGCTGTTTTTT. This codes for CASSLTVGTGLTGELFF.

The rearrangement uses TRBV21-1 and TRBJ1-2; the table's D call TRBD1 went unverified against the DNA. TRBV21-1 is recorded as a pseudogene. The CDR3 sequence is 16 residues long. This chain's CDR3 is CASSKNSDESGYGYTF. CDR3 in DNA: TGTGCCAGCAGCAAAAACAGTGATGAGTCAGGGTATGGCTACACCTTC.